These 20 T cell receptor beta chains came from one sample sequenced in a study of regulatory T cells in long-lasting Graves disease. Time point described: persistent/refractory GD, antithyroid drugs over 5 years with positive TRAb. The TCR library was prepared using RNA isolated from PBMCs. Construction of TCR beta libraries relied on iRepertoire HTBI primers and on Arm-PCR targeting CDR3 regions. Using its own MiXCR run on the multiplex PCR reads, TCRdb lists one record per CDR3 protein. Here the sample spans about 340,000 distinct CDR3 sequences, about 20% being singletons. Material: peripheral blood mononuclear cells (PBMCs), obtained when the disease was refractory, from a patient treated with antithyroid drugs. These receptors originate from a female donor with Graves disease.

In this sample, this clonotype turned up many times. The chain uses TRBV12-5 and TRBJ1-1, with TRBD1 as a possible D gene (5 bases). Per germline, CDR1 LGHNT and CDR2 FRNRAP. Trimming shortened V by 5 bases and J by 3 bases, and 13 bases separated the two germline ends. The CDR3 has 14 residues. The CDR3 nucleotides are TGTGCTAGTGGTCCTTCGGGGCCTTACACTGAAGCTTTCTTT. Encoded protein: CASGPSGPYTEAFF.

J is TRBJ1-4 and V is TRBV4-1; D perhaps matches TRBD1 (5 bases). Germline V lookup: CDR1 MGHRA, CDR2 YSYEKL. Trimming removed 2 bases from V and 5 bases from J, with 9 bases in between. The CDR3 totals 14 residues. In DNA form, the CDR3 reads TGCGCCAGCAGCCAATGGGGGATCAATGAAAAACTGTTTTTT. It encodes CASSQWGINEKLFF.

This clonotype was recorded at least ten times. The V call is TRBV12-3 or TRBV12-4, the J call TRBJ1-5; D remains unclear. The CDR3 extends over 12 amino acids. The V end was cut by 3 bases, the J end by 4 bases, with 4 bases between. CDR3 DNA sequence: TGTGCCAGCAGTTTGCGGAATCAGCCCCAGCATTTT. Translation gives CASSLRNQPQHF.

This clonotype was counted ten times or more. This chain links TRBV20-1 with TRBJ2-5, with a tentative D call TRBD1 (5 bases). With 1 base removed from V and 5 bases from J, the gap between germline ends came to 11 bases. Germline CDR1 is DFQATT and CDR2 is SNEGSKA (reference sequence). The CDR3 sequence is 13 residues long. CDR3 residues: CSARALDSETQYF. The CDR3 DNA is TGCAGTGCTAGAGCTCTCGACAGCGAGACCCAGTACTTC.

This clonotype was observed at least ten times. This chain connects TRBV28 to TRBJ2-7, with D perhaps TRBD1 (5 bases). CDR1 is MDHEN and CDR2 is SYDVKM in the germline V gene. This CDR3 comprises 16 residues. V was clipped by 4 bases and J by 9 bases, with 25 bases between them. CDR3 loop: CASSSRGTDTTRGQYF. CDR3 sequence (DNA): TGTGCCAGCAGTTCAAGGGGAACAGACACTACGAGAGGGCAGTACTTC. The whole variable domain, remainder taken from reference TRBV28 and TRBJ2-7, is DVKVTQSSRYLVKRTGEKVFLECVQDMDHENMFWYRQDPGLGLRLIYFSYDVKMKEKGDIPEGYSVSREKKERFSLILESASTNQTSMYLCASSSRGTDTTRGQYFGPGTRLTVT.

This clonotype was found many times. Here the CDR3 DNA reads TGTGCCAGCAGTTCACCTCAGGGGTATAATTCACCCCTCCACTTT. It is translated as CASSSPQGYNSPLHF. The chain joins TRBV28 to TRBJ1-6; D possibly corresponds to TRBD1 (6 bases). This CDR3 has 15 residues. CDR1 and CDR2 from the germline V gene are MDHEN and SYDVKM. Trimming stripped 4 bases from V and 4 bases from J, with 11 bases between.

This clonotype was counted only a few times. The chain couples TRBV2 to TRBJ2-3; D not certain. The germline CDR1 and CDR2 sequences are SNHLY and FYNNEI. The CDR3 length is 15 residues. Between the trimmed V and J ends, which lost 6 bases and 1 base, there was a span of 14 bases. For the CDR3, the DNA is TGTGCCAGCAGAGAGCCCCCGGATGGCACAGATACGCAGTATTTT. Translation gives CASREPPDGTDTQYF.

This clonotype was counted at least ten times. The genes are TRBV2 and TRBJ2-7; TRBD2 agrees at 8 bases. With 7 bases clipped from V and 4 bases from J, the junction kept 6 bases outside the gene matches. This CDR3 is 13 amino acids long. Germline V gene sequence: CDR1 SNHLY, CDR2 FYNNEI. CDR3: CASNREGQYEQYF. The CDR3 DNA is TGTGCCAGCAACCGGGAGGGCCAGTACGAGCAGTACTTC.

Turning to this clonotype: One base separates it from a far larger clone, so it is likely a read error. The chain has TRBV6-2 or TRBV6-3 and TRBJ2-5; no definite D call. CDR1 is MNHEY and CDR2 is SVGEGT in the germline V gene. The CDR3 runs to 13 residues. V shed 6 bases and J shed 4 bases, with 12 bases lying between them. CDR3 residues: CASSSWTGETQYF. The CDR3 nucleotides read TGTGCCAGCAGCAGTTGGACGGGAGAGACCCAGTACTTC.

V usage is TRBV7-3 and J usage is TRBJ1-1; D not resolved. The CDR3 consists of 15 residues. With 0 bases removed from V and 5 bases from J, the gap between germline ends came to 13 bases. CDR1 is SGHTA and CDR2 is FQGTGA in the germline V gene. The CDR3 reads CASSLTGGGGTEAFF. In nucleotides, the CDR3 is TGTGCCAGCAGCTTAACCGGCGGTGGTGGAACTGAAGCTTTCTTT. Variable domain in full (rest from reference TRBV7-3 and TRBJ1-1): GAGVSQTPSNKVTEKGKYVELRCDPISGHTALYWYRQSLGQGPEFLIYFQGTGAADDSGLPNDRFFAVRPEGSVSTLKIQRTERGDSAVYLCASSLTGGGGTEAFFGQGTRLTVV.

The chain employs TRBV29-1 and TRBJ2-7; 9 bases are a match to TRBD1. CDR1 is SQVTM and CDR2 is ANQGSEA in the germline V gene. J gave up 6 bases and V 6 bases, and 18 bases lay outside the gene matches. The CDR3 covers 16 residues. CDR3: CSVGGKTGGVPAEQYF. The CDR3 region has the DNA TGCAGCGTGGGGGGGAAAACAGGGGGCGTCCCGGCCGAGCAGTACTTC.

This clonotype was counted many times. This chain links TRBV5-1 with TRBJ1-5; 7 bases agree with TRBD1. Germline V gene lookup returns CDR1 SGHRS and CDR2 YFSETQ. The CDR3 extends over 15 amino acids. V was clipped by 0 bases and J by 7 bases; unmatched bases: 7. Here the CDR3 DNA reads TGCGCCAGCAGCTTGGAGGGGGCTGGCAGACAGCCCCAGCATTTT. Amino acids: CASSLEGAGRQPQHF.

This chain connects TRBV3-1 to TRBJ2-7; TRBD2 agrees at 10 bases. V lost 1 base and J lost 4; bases outside the gene matches: 4. Germline-derived CDR1 and CDR2 are LGHDT and YNNKEL (reference sequence). The CDR3 sequence is 15 residues long. The CDR3 is CASSQVLAGPYEQYF. CDR3 DNA: TGTGCCAGCAGCCAAGTACTAGCGGGACCGTACGAGCAGTACTTC.

The chain combines TRBV4-3 with TRBJ1-2; the match to TRBD1 covers 7 bases. V dropped 4 bases and J dropped 4; count of bases not matched to a gene: 9. This CDR3 is 15 amino acids long. Germline CDR1 reads LGHNA; CDR2 reads YSLEER. The CDR3 DNA is TGCGCCAGCAGCCCCGGGACAGTCCCTACCTATGGCTACACCTTC. Translating gives CASSPGTVPTYGYTF.

The CDR3 sequence is CSARRTGSETQYF. CDR3 coding DNA: TGCAGTGCTAGAAGGACAGGGTCGGAGACCCAGTACTTC. The rearrangement uses TRBV20-1 and TRBJ2-5, with 8 bases fitting TRBD1. V shed 2 bases, J shed 5 bases, and the junction held 4 bases outside the gene matches. Per the germline V gene, CDR1 is DFQATT and CDR2 is SNEGSKA (reference sequence). The CDR3 runs 13 residues.

This clonotype was counted many times. The chain is built from TRBV3-1 and TRBJ1-4, with a possible D match to TRBD1 (5 bases). V was trimmed by 2 bases and J by 0 bases, leaving 16 bases between them. The germline CDR1 and CDR2 sequences are LGHDT and YNNKEL (reference sequence). The CDR3 contains 18 residues. DNA of the CDR3: TGTGCCAGCAGCCAAACCTGGGGACTCTTAACAACTAATGAAAAACTGTTTTTT. Amino acids: CASSQTWGLLTTNEKLFF.

This clonotype was observed a handful of times. The V gene is TRBV30, the J gene TRBJ2-7; D possibly matches TRBD1 or TRBD2 (6 bases each). Per the germline V gene, CDR1 is GTSNPN and CDR2 is SVGIG (reference sequence). Trimming left V 3 bases short and J 4 bases short, with 16 bases between. The CDR3 covers 14 residues. The CDR3 is CAWSPGVGGYEQYF. DNA for the CDR3: TGTGCCTGGAGCCCTGGGGTAGGGGGGTACGAGCAGTACTTC.

V usage is TRBV10-3 and J usage is TRBJ2-1, with 9 bases fitting TRBD2. The length of the CDR3 is 17 residues. Germline CDR1 and CDR2: ENHRY and SYGVKD. J was trimmed by 7 bases and V by 6 bases; bases with no gene match: 16. This chain's CDR3 is CAISGGRLAGVVNEQFF. CDR3 in DNA: TGTGCCATCAGCGGCGGTAGATTAGCGGGAGTAGTTAATGAGCAGTTCTTC.

CDR3 coding DNA: TGTGCCAGCAGCTTAGTGGGGACTAGAGCAGATACGCAGTATTTT. It yields the protein CASSLVGTRADTQYF. The V call is TRBV11-2, the J call TRBJ2-3; TRBD2 matches 8 bases. The CDR3 has 15 residues. Germline V gene lookup returns CDR1 SGHAT and CDR2 FQNNGV. J was trimmed by 4 bases and V by 1 base; bases with no gene match: 4.

In its sample, this clonotype was seen a few times. The chain employs TRBV7-9 and TRBJ1-4, with D maybe TRBD1 (6 bases). The V end lost 3 bases, the J end lost 0 bases, and 11 bases lay between the germline ends. Per germline, CDR1 SEHNR and CDR2 FQNEAQ (reference sequence). The CDR3 contains 16 residues. The CDR3 DNA sequence: TGTGCCAGCAGCTTCCGACAGGCTGCAACTAATGAAAAACTGTTTTTT. This encodes CASSFRQAATNEKLFF.